This entry lists 5 T cell receptor beta chains sequenced from one sample in a study of cytomegalovirus exposure and HLA in healthy donors. The PCR contained 60 Vbeta and 13 Jbeta primers. Repertoires were generated with immunoSEQ multiplex PCR, while TCRdb's copy carries only in-frame clones and drops some. Among 120,000 to 150,000 clones listed, around 80% were seen once. The specimen was PBMCs. The source of these receptors is a male donor in good health and CMV-seronegative.

The chain carries TRBV4-1 and TRBJ2-3; D gene unclear. CDR3 length equals 14 residues. The germline V gene has CDR1 MGHRA and CDR2 YSYEKL. V lost 4 bases, J lost 4 bases, and 12 bases lay in between. CDR3 nucleotides: TGCGCCAGCAGCCTCCTAATCGAGTCAGATACGCAGTATTTT. As protein: CASSLLIESDTQYF.

V is TRBV5-1 and J is TRBJ1-4, with no clear D. V dropped 6 bases and J dropped 5 bases, with 14 bases sitting between them. The CDR3 sequence is 14 residues long. Germline CDR1 and CDR2: SGHRS and YFSETQ. CDR3 nucleotides: TGCGCCAGCACCCGTGGGGAGAGCAATGAAAAACTGTTTTTT. This sequence encodes CASTRGESNEKLFF.

This chain uses TRBV18 with TRBJ2-5, with D possibly being TRBD1 (5 bases). The CDR3 sequence is 14 residues long. The germline V gene encodes CDR1 KGHSH and CDR2 LQKENI. Between the trimmed V and J ends, which lost 5 bases and 9 bases, there was a span of 19 bases. This CDR3 is CASSVQAGSPSQYF. CDR3 nucleotides: TGTGCCAGCTCAGTACAGGCCGGGTCGCCGTCCCAGTACTTC.

The count of this clone is one. The rearrangement links TRBV18 to TRBJ1-5; D unresolved. The length of the CDR3 is 14 residues. Trimming cost V 3 bases and J 5 bases, with 11 bases left between them. From germline, CDR1 is KGHSH and CDR2 LQKENI. The CDR3: CASSPRSGYQPQHF. The CDR3 nucleotides are TGTGCCAGCTCACCCAGGTCAGGCTATCAGCCCCAGCATTTT. The variable domain in full, completed from reference TRBV18 and TRBJ1-5, reads NAGVMQNPRHLVRRRGQEARLRCSPMKGHSHVYWYRQLPEEGLKFMVYLQKENIIDESGMPKERFSAEFPKEGPSILRIQQVVRGDSAAYFCASSPRSGYQPQHFGDGTRLSIL.

The CDR3 here is CASSQDRSIAGQGGTEQYF. The DNA for the CDR3 is TGCGCCAGCAGCCAAGATAGATCTATTGCGGGACAGGGAGGGACTGAGCAGTATTTT. This chain uses TRBV4-1 with TRBJ2-3; 9 bases are a match to TRBD1. The CDR3 covers 19 residues. Trimming removed 0 bases from V and 11 bases from J; junction bases left unmatched: 21. Germline CDR1 reads MGHRA; CDR2 reads YSYEKL.